The 18 T cell receptor beta chains below were found in one sample sequenced in a study of cytomegalovirus exposure and HLA in healthy donors. Clones were read by immunoSEQ multiplex PCR, and TCRdb kept only the in-frame ones, dropping some. The table shows 150,000 to 200,000 clones, with about 83% occurring only once. The sequenced sample consisted of PBMCs. These receptors were obtained from a woman younger than 35 in good health and CMV-seronegative.

This clone was seen a single time. V is TRBV30 and J is TRBJ2-1; 10 positions match TRBD1. The CDR3 spans 14 residues. The germline CDR1 and CDR2 sequences are GTSNPN and SVGIG (reference sequence). With 4 bases clipped from V and 5 bases from J, the junction kept 5 bases outside the gene matches. DNA for the CDR3: TGTGCCTGGAAACGACAGGGGGCAAACAATGAGCAGTTCTTC. Translating it yields CAWKRQGANNEQFF.

This clone was counted at least ten times. This sequence joins TRBV14 and TRBJ1-5; the D is unclear. Germline-derived CDR1 and CDR2 are SGHDN and FVKESK. V dropped 5 bases and J dropped 4 bases, with 9 bases sitting between them. The length of the CDR3 is 13 residues. The CDR3 DNA is TGTGCCAGCAGCTCTAACGTAAATCAGCCCCAGCATTTT. Its translation is CASSSNVNQPQHF.

Comments on this clone: This sample also contains other DNA sequences that code for the same CDR3. This chain uses TRBV5-1 with TRBJ2-5; maybe TRBD1 (5 bases). Trimming pared 1 base from V and 3 bases from J, leaving 10 bases between. Per the germline V gene, CDR1 is SGHRS and CDR2 is YFSETQ. The CDR3 consists of 14 residues. The CDR3 DNA follows: TGCGCCAGCAGCTTGCAGGGCTCAAAAGAGACCCAGTACTTC. It specifies CASSLQGSKETQYF. The variable domain in full, with the rest retrieved from reference TRBV5-1 and TRBJ2-5, is KAGVTQTPRYLIKTRGQQVTLSCSPISGHRSVSWYQQTPGQGLQFLFEYFSETQRNKGNFPGRFSGRQFSNSRSEMNVSTLELGDSALYLCASSLQGSKETQYFGPGTRLLVL.

V is TRBV4-1 and J is TRBJ2-3, with 10 bases identical to TRBD2. V lost 4 bases and J lost 1; bases outside the gene matches: 5. The CDR3 consists of 16 residues. CDR1 MGHRA and CDR2 YSYEKL come from the germline V gene. CDR3 nucleotide sequence: TGCGCCAGCAGCCCACGCGGGACTAGCGGCACAGATACGCAGTATTTT. It codes for CASSPRGTSGTDTQYF.

This chain joins TRBV15 and TRBJ2-2; 8 bases align to TRBD1. Germline V gene data show CDR1 as LNHNV and CDR2 as YYDKDF (reference sequence). V shed 4 bases, J shed 5 bases, and the junction held 6 bases outside the gene matches. The CDR3 consists of 15 residues. CDR3 protein: CATSTDRAPTGELFF. The CDR3, as DNA: TGTGCCACCAGCACGGACAGGGCCCCTACCGGGGAGCTGTTTTTT.

The genes are TRBV5-6 and TRBJ2-5; 9 bases are shared with TRBD1. The ends lost 6 bases at V and 5 bases at J; junction bases unmatched: 8. The V gene's germline CDR1 is SGHDT and CDR2 YYEEEE. The CDR3 has 14 amino acids. The CDR3 here is CASTVGTGLETQYF. The CDR3 region has the DNA TGTGCCAGCACCGTGGGGACAGGGTTGGAGACCCAGTACTTC.

The J gene is TRBJ1-1, the V gene TRBV6-1, with unresolved D. The CDR3 contains 13 residues. Trimming pared 4 bases from V and 1 base from J, leaving 7 bases between. Germline lookup yields CDR1 MNHNS and CDR2 SASEGT. The CDR3 DNA reads as TGTGCCAGCAGTGCTGAACAGAACACTGAAGCTTTCTTT. Protein: CASSAEQNTEAFF.

J is TRBJ2-7 and V is TRBV29-1; TRBD1 matches 9 bases. The CDR3 consists of 16 residues. The J segment lost 1 base and the V segment lost 4 bases, leaving 11 bases of the junction unmatched. Germline CDR1 reads SQVTM; CDR2 reads ANQGSEA. CDR3 DNA: TGCAGCGTTGTAAATTTCCGGGACAGGGAGTCCTACGAGCAGTACTTC. Translating gives CSVVNFRDRESYEQYF.

CDR3 sequence: CASSTPTTVHTEAFF. DNA for the CDR3: TGTGCCAGCAGTACACCAACGACAGTACACACTGAAGCTTTCTTT. J is TRBJ1-1 and V is TRBV6-5, with D possibly matching TRBD1 (5 bases). Trimming shortened V by 5 bases and J by 3 bases, and 16 bases separated the two germline ends. CDR3 length: 15 residues. CDR1 is MNHEY and CDR2 is SVGAGI in the germline V gene.

J is TRBJ1-2 and V is TRBV7-9, with D possibly being TRBD1 (5 bases). Trimming stripped 5 bases from V and 4 bases from J, with 17 bases between. This CDR3 has 15 amino acids. The germline CDR1 and CDR2 sequences are SEHNR and FQNEAQ (reference sequence). CDR3 protein: CASSKTGHTRYGYTF. The CDR3 nucleotides are TGTGCCAGCAGCAAAACAGGCCATACCCGCTATGGCTACACCTTC.

This CDR3 reads CASSQDWGGNYEQYF. DNA of the CDR3: TGTGCCAGCAGCCAAGATTGGGGGGGAAACTACGAGCAGTACTTC. J is TRBJ2-7 and V is TRBV14, with 7 bases aligning to TRBD2. The J segment lost 3 bases and the V segment lost 0 bases, leaving 5 bases of the junction unmatched. Germline CDR1 and CDR2: SGHDN and FVKESK. The CDR3 covers 15 residues.

The table lists this clone with a few counts. The J gene is TRBJ2-7, the V gene TRBV2; tentative D call: TRBD2 (5 bases). Germline CDR1 is SNHLY and CDR2 is FYNNEI. V was shortened by 7 bases and J by 0 bases, with 13 bases between the two germline ends. The CDR3 consists of 14 residues. The CDR3 coding sequence is TGTGCCAGCATGTACGGGGTCCCCTCCTACGAGCAGTACTTC. Residues: CASMYGVPSYEQYF. The full variable domain, its missing parts supplied by reference TRBV2 and TRBJ2-7, is EPEVTQTPSHQVTQMGQEVILRCVPISNHLYFYWYRQILGQKVEFLVSFYNNEISEKSEIFDDQFSVERPDGSNFTLKIRSTKLEDSAMYFCASMYGVPSYEQYFGPGTRLTVT.

This clone has just one count. The V gene is TRBV6-5, the J gene TRBJ1-3; D is perhaps TRBD1 (5 bases). V lost 2 bases, J lost 0 bases, and 5 bases lay in between. The CDR3 has 14 amino acids. The germline V gene encodes CDR1 MNHEY and CDR2 SVGAGI. As DNA, the CDR3 is TGTGCCAGCAGTTACGACAGCTCTGGAAACACCATATATTTT. This sequence encodes CASSYDSSGNTIYF.

The sample holds one count of this clone. The rearrangement links TRBV4-1 to TRBJ2-2, with D maybe TRBD1 (6 bases). This CDR3 has 19 amino acids. Looked up from germline, CDR1 is MGHRA and CDR2 is YSYEKL. Deletions cut 0 bases from V and 4 bases from J, with 21 bases between. The DNA for the CDR3 is TGCGCCAGCAGCCAAGATATGGGGTACAGGGTAGTTGGCACCGGGGAGCTGTTTTTT. Protein sequence: CASSQDMGYRVVGTGELFF.

This chain uses TRBV30 with TRBJ1-3; no definite D call. The CDR3 length is 15 residues. V lost 2 bases, J lost 0 bases, and 11 bases lay in between. Germline CDR1 is GTSNPN and CDR2 is SVGIG (reference sequence). The DNA for the CDR3 is TGTGCCTGGAGTAGCCCAAGTTACTCTGGAAACACCATATATTTT. Encoded protein: CAWSSPSYSGNTIYF.

The rearrangement uses TRBV9 and TRBJ2-7; 8 bases fit TRBD2. The length of the CDR3 is 14 residues. V was clipped by 2 bases and J by 6 bases; unmatched bases: 7. CDR1 and CDR2 (germline): SGDLS, YYNGEE. The CDR3 here is CASSVAGTSREQYF. The CDR3 nucleotides are TGTGCCAGCAGCGTTGCCGGGACTAGTCGCGAGCAGTACTTC.

The chain is built from TRBV29-1 and TRBJ1-1; D might be TRBD1 (5 bases). Germline CDR1 and CDR2: SQVTM and ANQGSEA. The CDR3 totals 14 residues. Trimming pared 6 bases from V and 1 base from J, leaving 15 bases between. CDR3 sequence reads: CSVLISQGNTEAFF. The CDR3 coding sequence is TGCAGCGTCCTCATTTCTCAGGGGAACACTGAAGCTTTCTTT.

The CDR3 DNA is TGTGCCAGCAGCGTGGAGACAGGGGAGACTGAAGCTTTCTTT. Translated: CASSVETGETEAFF. This chain links TRBV9 with TRBJ1-1, with 8 bases matching TRBD1. Germline CDR1 is SGDLS and CDR2 is YYNGEE. The CDR3 is 14 amino acids. Trimming cost V 2 bases and J 5 bases; bases outside gene matches: 5.